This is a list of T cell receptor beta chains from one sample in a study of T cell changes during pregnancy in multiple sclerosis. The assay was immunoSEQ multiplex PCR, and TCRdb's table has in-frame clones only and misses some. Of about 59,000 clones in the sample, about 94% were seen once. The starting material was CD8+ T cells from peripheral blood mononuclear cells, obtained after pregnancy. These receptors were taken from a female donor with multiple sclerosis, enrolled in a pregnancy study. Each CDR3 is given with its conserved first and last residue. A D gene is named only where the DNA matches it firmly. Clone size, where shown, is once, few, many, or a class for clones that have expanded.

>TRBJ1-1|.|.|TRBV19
TGTGCCAGTACCCAGATGATGAACACTGAAGCTTTCTTT
CASTQMMNTEAFF
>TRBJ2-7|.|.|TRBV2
TGTGCCAGCAGACTTACTACTAGTGGAGCCTACGAGCAGTACTTC
CASRLTTSGAYEQYF
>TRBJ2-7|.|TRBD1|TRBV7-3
TGTGCCAGCAGCCGTGGACAGGGGGCCTACGAGCAGTACTTC
CASSRGQGAYEQYF
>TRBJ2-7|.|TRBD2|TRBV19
TGTGCCAGTAGTATGGGGCTAGCGGGAGTACCCTACGAGCAGTACTTC
CASSMGLAGVPYEQYF
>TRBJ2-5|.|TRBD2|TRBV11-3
TGTGCCAGCAGCTTAGGATTGCGGGAGGCCATCCAAGAGACCCAGTACTTC
CASSLGLREAIQETQYF
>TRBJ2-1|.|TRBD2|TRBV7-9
TGTGCCAGCAGCTTAGAGGATACTAGCGCCTACAATGAGCAGTTCTTC
CASSLEDTSAYNEQFF
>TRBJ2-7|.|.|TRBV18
TGTGCCAGCTCACAAAAGCAGGGTTCTAGCTCCTACGAGCAGTACTTC
CASSQKQGSSSYEQYF
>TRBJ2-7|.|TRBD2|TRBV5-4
TGTGCCAGCAGCCCAAGCCCGGGACTAGCCTACGAGCAGTACTTC
CASSPSPGLAYEQYF
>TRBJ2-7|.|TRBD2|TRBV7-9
TGTGCCAGCAGCTTAGCGCTAGCGGGAGGTACATACTCCTACGAGCAGTACTTC
CASSLALAGGTYSYEQYF
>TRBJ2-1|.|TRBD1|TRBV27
TGTGCCAGCAGTGGCCCGGGACAGGGAAACTACAATGAGCAGTTCTTC
CASSGPGQGNYNEQFF
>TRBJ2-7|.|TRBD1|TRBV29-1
TGCAGCGTAAGGACAGGGGGCTACGAGCAGTACTTC
CSVRTGGYEQYF
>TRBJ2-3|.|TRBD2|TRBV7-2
TGTGCCAGCAGCTTAGAAGGGGCGGGGGGGGTCACAGATACGCAGTATTTT
CASSLEGAGGVTDTQYF
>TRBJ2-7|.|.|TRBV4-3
TGCGCCAGCAGCCAAGATCTCGGTGACTACTCCTACGAGCAGTACTTC
CASSQDLGDYSYEQYF
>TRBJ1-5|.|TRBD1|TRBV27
TGTGCCAGCAGTTTCGGTGCAGGGGGGCAGCCCCAGCATTTT
CASSFGAGGQPQHF
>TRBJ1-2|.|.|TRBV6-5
TGTGCCAGCAGTTACCTCCCCCGGGGGGACCCCTATGGCTACACCTTC
CASSYLPRGDPYGYTF
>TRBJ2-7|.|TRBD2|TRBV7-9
TGTGCCAGCAGCCCACCGACTAGCGGGAGGATCGACGAGCAGTACTTC
CASSPPTSGRIDEQYF
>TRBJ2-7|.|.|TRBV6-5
TGTGCCAGCAGTTACTCCGACAGTGCCTACGAGCAGTACTTC
CASSYSDSAYEQYF
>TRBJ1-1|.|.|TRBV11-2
TGTGCCAGCAGCTTAGTTGGGACTATGAACACTGAAGCTTTCTTT
CASSLVGTMNTEAFF
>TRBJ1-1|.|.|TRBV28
TGTGCCAGCAGTTATTGGGGGGGAGAAGTTGAAGCTTTCTTT
CASSYWGGEVEAFF
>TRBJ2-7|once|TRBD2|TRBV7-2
TGTGCCAGCAGCTCGCGCCGGACTAGCGGGAGGGCCTCCTACGAGCAGTACTTC
CASSSRRTSGRASYEQYF
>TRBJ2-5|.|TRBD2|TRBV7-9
TGTGCCAGCACCCTAGCGGCCCAACAAGAGACCCAGTACTTC
CASTLAAQQETQYF
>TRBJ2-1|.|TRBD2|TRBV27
TGTGCCAGCAGTTTAGGGGGGGGACCCTACAATGAGCAGTTCTTC
CASSLGGGPYNEQFF
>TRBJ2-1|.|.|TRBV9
TGTGCCAGCAGCCCATCTAACTTTTTCTCCTACAATGAGCAGTTCTTC
CASSPSNFFSYNEQFF